This section outlines one T cell receptor beta chain sequence together with its context. Its target is not known. The data derive from a study of blood T cells in healthy people across ages. With a J-beta primer mix and a sample-barcoded 5' primer, a second PCR ran roughly 6 to 12 cycles. A template-switch adaptor that had 12 random nucleotides put a tag on each cDNA molecule. One entry per CDR3 protein, called by TCRdb with MiXCR from the 5' RACE reads. The data hold about 970,000 distinct CDR3 sequences, with 45% to 60% observed a single time. CDR1 and CDR2 from the germline V gene are SNHLY and FYNNEI. Trimming took off 4 bases at V and 7 bases at J, with 13 bases between the two ends. The CDR3 spans 13 residues. Findings and caveats of the study: Across the age range, TCR beta diversity per million T cells fell in a roughly linear way.

Caucasian individuals from Russia who were healthy and aged 6 to 90 acted as donors. Each sample yielded at least 7 million isolated PBMCs. The chain carries TRBV2 and TRBJ2-5, with D possibly being TRBD2 (5 bases). The sample was blood. This receptor was identified in a woman aged 55-70 years in good health. CDR3 sequence: CASSGLVAGTQYF. The DNA for the CDR3 is TGTGCCAGCAGTGGACTGGTGGCGGGGACCCAGTACTTC.